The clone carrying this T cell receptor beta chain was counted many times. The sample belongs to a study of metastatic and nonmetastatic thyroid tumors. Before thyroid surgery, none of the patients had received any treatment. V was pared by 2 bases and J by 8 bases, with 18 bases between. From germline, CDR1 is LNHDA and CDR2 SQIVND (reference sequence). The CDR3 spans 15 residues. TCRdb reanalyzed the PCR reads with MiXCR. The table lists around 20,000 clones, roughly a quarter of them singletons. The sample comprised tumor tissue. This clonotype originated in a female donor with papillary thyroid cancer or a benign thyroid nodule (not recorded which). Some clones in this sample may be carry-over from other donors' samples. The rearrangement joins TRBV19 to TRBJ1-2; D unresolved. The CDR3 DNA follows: TGTGCCAGTAGTATACCCTCAAGCGGGATATGGGGCTACACCTTC. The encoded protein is CASSIPSSGIWGYTF.